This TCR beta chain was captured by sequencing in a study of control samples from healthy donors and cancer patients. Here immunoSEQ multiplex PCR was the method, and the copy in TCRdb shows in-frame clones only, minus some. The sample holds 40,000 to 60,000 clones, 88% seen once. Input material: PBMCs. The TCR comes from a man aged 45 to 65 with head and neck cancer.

The CDR3 spells CASSYGTLNTEAFF. The DNA of the CDR3 is TGCGCCAGCAGTTACGGGACATTGAACACTGAAGCTTTCTTT. The chain recombines TRBV10-1 with TRBJ1-1; D possibly corresponds to TRBD1 (6 bases). CDR1 is WNHNN, CDR2 SYGVQD, per germline (reference sequence). The CDR3 runs to 14 residues. The ends were cut back, 5 bases at V and 0 bases at J, with 10 bases in the middle.